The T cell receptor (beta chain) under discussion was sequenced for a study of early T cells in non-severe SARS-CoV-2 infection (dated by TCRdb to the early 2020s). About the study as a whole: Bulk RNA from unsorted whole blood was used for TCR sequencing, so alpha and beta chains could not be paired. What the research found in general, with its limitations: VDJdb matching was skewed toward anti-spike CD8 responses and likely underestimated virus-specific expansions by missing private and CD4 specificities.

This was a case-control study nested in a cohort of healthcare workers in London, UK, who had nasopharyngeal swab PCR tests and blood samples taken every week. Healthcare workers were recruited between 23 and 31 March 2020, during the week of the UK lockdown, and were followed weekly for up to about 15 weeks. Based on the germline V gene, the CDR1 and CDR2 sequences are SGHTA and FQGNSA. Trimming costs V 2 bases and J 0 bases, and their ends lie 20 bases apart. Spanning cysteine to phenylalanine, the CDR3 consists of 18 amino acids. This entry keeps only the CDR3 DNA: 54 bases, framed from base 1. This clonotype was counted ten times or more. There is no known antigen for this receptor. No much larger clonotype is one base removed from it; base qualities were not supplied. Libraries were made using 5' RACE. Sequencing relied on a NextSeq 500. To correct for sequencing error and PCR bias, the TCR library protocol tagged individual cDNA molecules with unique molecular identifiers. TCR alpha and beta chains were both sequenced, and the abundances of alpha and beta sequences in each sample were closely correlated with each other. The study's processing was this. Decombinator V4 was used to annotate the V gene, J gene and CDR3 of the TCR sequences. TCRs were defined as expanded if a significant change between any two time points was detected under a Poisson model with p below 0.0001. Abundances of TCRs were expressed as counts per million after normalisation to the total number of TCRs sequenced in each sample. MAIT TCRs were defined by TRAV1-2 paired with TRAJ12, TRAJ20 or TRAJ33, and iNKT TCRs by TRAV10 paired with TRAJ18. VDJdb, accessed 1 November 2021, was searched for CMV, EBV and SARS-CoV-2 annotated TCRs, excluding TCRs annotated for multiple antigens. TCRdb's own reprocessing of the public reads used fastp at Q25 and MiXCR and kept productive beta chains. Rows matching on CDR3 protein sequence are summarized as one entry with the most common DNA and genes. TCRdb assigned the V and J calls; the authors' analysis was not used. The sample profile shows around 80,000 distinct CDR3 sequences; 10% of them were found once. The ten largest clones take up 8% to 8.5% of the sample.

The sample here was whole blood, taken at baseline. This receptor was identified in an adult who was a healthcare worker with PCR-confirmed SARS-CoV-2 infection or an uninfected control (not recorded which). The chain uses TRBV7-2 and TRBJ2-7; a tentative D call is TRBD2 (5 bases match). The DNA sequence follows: TGTGCCAGCAGCTTATGGTTGCCAGGCTATGGGAGCTCCTACGAGCAGTACTTC. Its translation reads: CASSLWLPGYGSSYEQYF.